These T cell receptor beta chains were read from a single sample in a study of blood T cells in healthy people across ages. MiXCR, run by TCRdb on the 5' RACE reads, gives a single entry per CDR3 protein. The sample includes about 1.5 million distinct CDR3 sequences, 40% to 45% of them seen just once. The specimen sequenced was blood. Source of these receptors: a woman under 30 in good health. CDR3s include the opening cysteine and the closing phenylalanine or tryptophan. A D gene is named only where the DNA matches it firmly. Not all rows give a size; the values are once, few, many and, for expanded clones, a class.

TRBV7-9,few,TRBJ2-2,NA,CASSSGQYTGELFF,TGTGCCAGCAGCTCAGGACAGTACACCGGGGAGCTGTTTTTT
TRBV5-1,few,TRBJ2-4,NA,CASSLATGREQYF,TGCGCCAGCAGCTTGGCCACGGGTAGGGAGCAGTACTTC
TRBV4-3,NA,TRBJ1-1,NA,CASRLEGSTMGDTEAFF,TGCGCCAGCAGGCTAGAGGGTAGTACTATGGGAGACACTGAAGCTTTCTTT
TRBV7-3,few,TRBJ2-5,TRBD2,CASSGTSGRTQETQYF,TGTGCCAGCAGTGGGACTAGCGGGAGAACCCAAGAGACCCAGTACTTC
TRBV6-5,few,TRBJ1-2,TRBD1,CASSYGTGFGYTF,TGTGCCAGCAGTTACGGGACAGGGTTTGGCTACACCTTC
TRBV11-2,NA,TRBJ2-3,NA,CASSLAALYTQYF,TGTGCCAGCAGCTTAGCGGCTCTCTATACGCAGTATTTT
TRBV15,NA,TRBJ2-1,TRBD2,CAASRLKAGVGNEQFF,TGTGCCGCCAGCAGATTGAAAGCGGGAGTAGGAAATGAGCAGTTCTTC
TRBV7-2,NA,TRBJ2-2,TRBD2,CASNKGLVAGELFF,TGTGCCAGCAACAAAGGACTAGTAGCCGGGGAGCTGTTTTTT
TRBV7-9,NA,TRBJ1-4,TRBD1,CASSYGQVSTNEKLFF,TGTGCCAGCAGCTACGGACAGGTATCAACTAATGAAAAACTGTTTTTT
TRBV9,NA,TRBJ1-1,NA,CASSVESEMNTEAFF,TGTGCCAGCAGCGTAGAGTCGGAAATGAACACTGAAGCTTTCTTT
TRBV6-6,few,TRBJ1-2,NA,CASSSPRQSNYGYTF,TGTGCCAGCAGTTCCCCAAGACAGAGTAACTATGGCTACACCTTC
TRBV15,NA,TRBJ1-5,NA,CATTRSQSVGPQHF,TGTGCCACAACCCGGAGTCAGTCGGTTGGGCCCCAGCATTTT
TRBV5-6,NA,TRBJ1-5,NA,CASSSTSVIGNQPQHF,TGTGCCAGCAGCTCCACCTCCGTCATTGGCAATCAGCCCCAGCATTTT
TRBV7-2,few,TRBJ2-1,TRBD2,CASSFRTSGTLRYNEQFF,TGTGCCAGCAGCTTCCGGACTAGCGGGACGCTCCGTTACAATGAGCAGTTCTTC
TRBV11-2,NA,TRBJ2-1,NA,CASSQGSWTKQFF,TGTGCCAGCAGCCAAGGATCCTGGACTAAGCAGTTCTTC
TRBV6-2/TRBV6-3,NA,TRBJ2-7,NA,CASRTGGTGSYEQYF,TGTGCCAGCCGGACTGGGGGGACTGGGTCCTACGAGCAGTACTTC
TRBV3-1,NA,TRBJ2-7,TRBD2,CASSPLAGAYYEQYF,TGTGCCAGCAGCCCCCTAGCGGGAGCTTACTACGAGCAGTACTTC
TRBV27,NA,TRBJ1-2,NA,CATGVGGGYTF,TGTGCCACCGGGGTGGGGGGTGGCTACACCTTC
TRBV9,NA,TRBJ2-2,NA,CASSVSQGSTGELFF,TGTGCCAGCAGCGTAAGCCAGGGCAGCACCGGGGAGCTGTTTTTT
TRBV29-1,few,TRBJ2-5,NA,CSAGLRQKETQYF,TGCAGCGCCGGACTCCGGCAAAAGGAGACCCAGTACTTC
TRBV7-2,NA,TRBJ2-7,TRBD2,CASSLGNPGLAAEQYF,TGTGCCAGCAGCTTAGGGAATCCGGGACTAGCGGCCGAGCAGTACTTC